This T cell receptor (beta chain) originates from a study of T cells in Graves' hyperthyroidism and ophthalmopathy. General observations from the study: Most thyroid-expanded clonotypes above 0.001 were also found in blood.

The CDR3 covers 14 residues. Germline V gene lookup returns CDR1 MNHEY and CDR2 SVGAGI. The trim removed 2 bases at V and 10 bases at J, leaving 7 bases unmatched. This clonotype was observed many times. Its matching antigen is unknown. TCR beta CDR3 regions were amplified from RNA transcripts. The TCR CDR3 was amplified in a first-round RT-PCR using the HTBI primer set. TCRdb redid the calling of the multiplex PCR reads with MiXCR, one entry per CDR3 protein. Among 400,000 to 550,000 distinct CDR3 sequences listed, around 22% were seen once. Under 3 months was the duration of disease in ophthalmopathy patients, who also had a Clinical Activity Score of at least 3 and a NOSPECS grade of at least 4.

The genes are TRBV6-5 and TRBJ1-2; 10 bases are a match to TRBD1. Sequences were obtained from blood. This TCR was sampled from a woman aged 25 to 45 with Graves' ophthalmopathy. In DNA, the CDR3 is TGTGCCAGCAGTTACGGGACAGGGGTGGATGACTACACCTTC. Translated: CASSYGTGVDDYTF.